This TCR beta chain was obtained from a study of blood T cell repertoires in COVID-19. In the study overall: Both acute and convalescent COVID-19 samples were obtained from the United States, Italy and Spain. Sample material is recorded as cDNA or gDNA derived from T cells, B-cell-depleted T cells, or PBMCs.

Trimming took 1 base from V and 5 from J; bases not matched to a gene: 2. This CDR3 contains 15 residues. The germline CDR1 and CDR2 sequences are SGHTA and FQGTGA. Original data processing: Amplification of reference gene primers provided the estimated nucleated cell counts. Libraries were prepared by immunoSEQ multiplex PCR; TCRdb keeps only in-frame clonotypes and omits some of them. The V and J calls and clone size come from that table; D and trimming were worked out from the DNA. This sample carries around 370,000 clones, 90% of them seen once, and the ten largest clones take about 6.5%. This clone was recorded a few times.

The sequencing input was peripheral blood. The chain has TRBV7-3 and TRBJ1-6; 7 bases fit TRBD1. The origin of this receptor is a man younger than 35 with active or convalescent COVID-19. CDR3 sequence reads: CASSLMGTDNSPLHF. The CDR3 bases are TGTGCCAGCAGCTTAATGGGGACAGATAATTCACCCCTCCACTTT. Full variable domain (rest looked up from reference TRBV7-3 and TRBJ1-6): GAGVSQTPSNKVTEKGKYVELRCDPISGHTALYWYRQSLGQGPEFLIYFQGTGAADDSGLPNDRFFAVRPEGSVSTLKIQRTERGDSAVYLCASSLMGTDNSPLHFGNGTRLTVT.